The clone carrying this TCR beta chain was observed many times. Its specificity is unknown. TCRdb reanalysed the multiplex PCR reads using MiXCR and keeps one entry per CDR3 protein. This table has fewer than 200,000 distinct CDR3 sequences, roughly a third appearing once. This specimen belongs to a study of breast tumors, draining lymph nodes, adjacent tissues. Study outcomes and limitations: Compared with lymph nodes, tumors were less diverse; compared with nontumor tissue, more. Tumor T cell lymph node origin was a supported hypothesis, not proven.

Breast cancer patients provided tissue from their axillary draining lymph nodes. The germline CDR1 and CDR2 sequences are SQVTM and ANQGSEA. Trimming removed 4 bases at V and 4 bases at J, with 8 bases between. CDR3 length equals 12 residues. The sequence derives from a female donor with breast cancer. Some clones in this sample may be carry-over from other donors' samples. Material for sequencing was axillary lymph node tissue. V usage is TRBV29-1 and J usage is TRBJ1-3; no clear D gene. The CDR3 protein is CSVVDPGNTIYF. DNA for the CDR3: TGCAGCGTTGTAGACCCCGGAAACACCATATATTTT.